This TCR beta chain was retrieved from a study of T cells in Graves' hyperthyroidism and ophthalmopathy. Study details: Before any treatment, at initial diagnosis, peripheral blood was collected.

There are many counts of this clonotype. As yet, its antigen is unknown. An approximately 10 ml volume of fresh peripheral blood provided the PBMCs. V gave up 5 bases and J gave up 3 bases, with 14 bases separating them. The CDR3 runs to 15 residues. The CDR3 regions of TCR beta were amplified from RNA transcripts. The HTBI primer set drove a first-round RT-PCR of the TCR CDR3. TCRdb re-called the multiplex PCR reads through MiXCR, storing one row per CDR3 protein. The sample lists roughly 380,000 distinct CDR3 sequences, 18% occurring once. Study-wide results and limits: Most thyroid-expanded clonotypes above 0.001 were also found in blood. Ophthalmopathy was predicted by the model a median of 6.5 months ahead of onset.

This rearrangement joins TRBV12-3 or TRBV12-4 to TRBJ2-1; D is uncertain. Sequenced material: blood. This clonotype originated in a woman between 35 and 50 years old with Graves' ophthalmopathy. In nucleotides, the CDR3 is TGTGCCAGCAGTCTGCGACGGAAATTCTACAATGAGCAGTTCTTC. It specifies CASSLRRKFYNEQFF.